These 26 T cell receptor beta chains were all obtained from the same sample, sequenced in a study of T cells in narcolepsy (dated by TCRdb to 2017 to 2018). Library preparation used the immunoSEQ multiplex PCR assay. Sourced from immuneACCESS, this table was stored by TCRdb with only in-frame sequences that have V and J called. A share of the clones is absent; for the studies checked, an unresolved V gene accounts for under half, and the remainder has no known explanation. For this sample there are about 40,000 clones; 70% to 85% appear just once. About 1.5% of the sample lies in the top ten. The sequenced material came from CD45RA- memory CD4+ T cells from PBMCs. In light of the paper, this sample's cell subset or site label describes: memory T cells sorted ex vivo from peripheral blood. All receptors derive from a human donor with narcolepsy.

This chain joins TRBV9 and TRBJ1-3; D call uncertain. Trimming took off 1 base at V and 8 bases at J, with 16 bases between the two ends. Germline assignment: CDR1 SGDLS and CDR2 YYNGEE. This CDR3 is built from 15 residues. The CDR3 reads CASSVNGRSGDTIYF. CDR3 DNA sequence: TGTGCCAGCAGCGTAAACGGCCGATCCGGGGACACCATATATTTT.

This chain links TRBV30 with TRBJ1-1; possibly TRBD1 for D (6 bases). Germline V gene lookup returns CDR1 GTSNPN and CDR2 SVGIG (reference sequence). Between the trimmed V and J ends, which lost 3 bases and 10 bases, there was a span of 12 bases. This CDR3 is built from 11 residues. The CDR3 loop is CAWSRGRGAFF. Here the CDR3 DNA reads TGTGCCTGGAGCAGGGGCCGGGGAGCTTTCTTT.

V and J are TRBV5-4 and TRBJ1-5; maybe TRBD1 (6 bases). CDR3 length equals 15 residues. V lost 0 bases to trimming and J lost 6 bases, with 13 bases between them. Germline values: CDR1 SGHNT, CDR2 YYREEE (reference sequence). CDR3 in amino acids: CASSLDGGRGQPQHF. The CDR3, as DNA: TGTGCCAGCAGCTTGGATGGGGGCCGTGGTCAGCCCCAGCATTTT.

This chain joins TRBV5-4 and TRBJ1-2; 9 positions agree with TRBD1. With V trimmed by 4 bases and J by 4 bases, 5 bases remained unmatched. CDR1 and CDR2 from the germline V gene are SGHNT and YYREEE (reference sequence). The CDR3 totals 14 residues. The CDR3 sequence: CASSPTGGGYGYTF. The CDR3 coding sequence is TGTGCCAGCAGCCCGACAGGGGGGGGCTATGGCTACACCTTC. The complete variable domain, with remaining parts taken from reference TRBV5-4 and TRBJ1-2, reads ETGVTQSPTHLIKTRGQQVTLRCSSQSGHNTVSWYQQALGQGPQFIFQYYREEENGRGNFPPRFSGLQFPNYSSELNVNALELDDSALYLCASSPTGGGYGYTFGSGTRLTVV.

The rearrangement joins TRBV30 to TRBJ1-2, with D possibly being TRBD1 (5 bases). This CDR3 has 13 residues. Deletions cut 0 bases from V and 7 bases from J, with 12 bases between. CDR1 and CDR2 from the germline V gene are GTSNPN and SVGIG (reference sequence). The CDR3 DNA reads as TGTGCCTGGAGTGTATTCCAAAGGGGTGGCTACACCTTC. It encodes CAWSVFQRGGYTF.

The J gene is TRBJ2-7, the V gene TRBV6-6; 12 bases fit TRBD2. Germline V CDR1 and CDR2: MNHNY, SVGAGI (reference sequence). Losses at the gene ends were 7 bases for V and 3 bases for J; bases not matched to a gene: 4. The CDR3 extends over 14 amino acids. CDR3 protein: CASKTSGGYYEQYF. CDR3 nucleotide sequence: TGTGCCAGCAAGACTAGCGGGGGTTACTACGAGCAGTACTTC.

Comment on this clone: The same CDR3 arises from other DNA sequences in this sample as well. This chain uses TRBV15 with TRBJ2-2; D is undetermined. Germline V CDR1 and CDR2: LNHNV, YYDKDF (reference sequence). Trimming cost V 0 bases and J 6 bases, with 5 bases left between them. This CDR3 has 13 amino acids. CDR3 nucleotide sequence: TGTGCCACCAGCAGAGATCAATCCGGGGAGCTGTTTTTT. This sequence encodes CATSRDQSGELFF.

This clone was detected once. The V and J genes are TRBV10-3 and TRBJ2-7; 7 positions agree with TRBD1. Germline trimming cut 8 bases from V and 3 bases from J; bases unmatched to any gene: 7. The germline CDR1 and CDR2 sequences are ENHRY and SYGVKD. The CDR3 is 13 residues long. CDR3 sequence: CAILASGGYEQYF. The CDR3 DNA follows: TGTGCCATCCTGGCTTCAGGGGGCTACGAGCAGTACTTC.

V and J are TRBV11-1 and TRBJ1-1, with a weak D call TRBD1 (6 bases). Germline V gives CDR1 SGHAT, CDR2 FQDESV (reference sequence). This CDR3 is 13 amino acids long. Trimming removed 7 bases at V and 0 bases at J, with 9 bases between. The CDR3 DNA follows: TGTGCCAGCACCCGGACAGTGAACACTGAAGCTTTCTTT. Translating it yields CASTRTVNTEAFF.

The rearrangement uses TRBV5-4 and TRBJ2-3; D not resolved. Germline V lookup: CDR1 SGHNT, CDR2 YYREEE (reference sequence). The CDR3 extends over 14 amino acids. The ends were cut back, 4 bases at V and 4 bases at J, with 13 bases in the middle. The CDR3 nucleotides are TGTGCCAGCAGCCAACCTTTACGACCAGATACGCAGTATTTT. Translating it yields CASSQPLRPDTQYF.

The chain combines TRBV30 with TRBJ2-3; unclear D gene. CDR1 is GTSNPN, CDR2 SVGIG, per germline (reference sequence). The CDR3 runs 16 residues. Trimming shortened V by 6 bases and J by 0 bases, and 19 bases separated the two germline ends. The CDR3 bases are TGTGCCTGCGAGTCCTCACTGAGGACGAGCACAGATACGCAGTATTTT. This gives the protein CACESSLRTSTDTQYF.

V gene TRBV5-1 combines with J gene TRBJ1-1; 7 nucleotides line up with TRBD1. CDR1 SGHRS and CDR2 YFSETQ come from the germline V gene. V was clipped by 0 bases and J by 3 bases; unmatched bases: 2. This CDR3 is 14 amino acids long. In DNA, the CDR3 is TGCGCCAGCAGCTTGGACGGACAGGACACTGAAGCTTTCTTT. Translation gives CASSLDGQDTEAFF.

The rearrangement links TRBV5-6 to TRBJ2-7; 9 positions match TRBD2. This CDR3 is built from 15 residues. The germline V gene encodes CDR1 SGHDT and CDR2 YYEEEE. J lost 4 bases, V lost 0 bases, and 5 bases had no gene match. The CDR3, as DNA: TGTGCCAGCAGCTTGGAACTAGCGGGTGATTACGAGCAGTACTTC. Translating gives CASSLELAGDYEQYF.

The rearrangement joins TRBV14 to TRBJ2-7; tentatively, D is TRBD1 (6 bases). V was cut by 5 bases and J by 7 bases, with 21 bases left in between. The V gene's germline CDR1 is SGHDN and CDR2 FVKESK. This CDR3 has 15 amino acids. The chain's CDR3 is CASSSTGTSLMEQYF. CDR3 nucleotides: TGTGCCAGCAGCTCGACCGGGACATCTCTAATGGAGCAGTACTTC.

This clone was seen only once. The rearrangement links TRBV4-1 to TRBJ1-2, with TRBD1 identical over 7 bases. Trimming took 1 base from V and 7 from J; bases not matched to a gene: 12. The CDR3 length is 16 residues. Per the germline V gene, CDR1 is MGHRA and CDR2 is YSYEKL. CDR3 loop: CASSQGQGEPSGGYTF. Here the CDR3 DNA reads TGCGCCAGCAGCCAAGGACAGGGCGAGCCTAGCGGTGGCTACACCTTC.

The rearrangement joins TRBV27 to TRBJ2-7, with D possibly being TRBD1 or TRBD2 (5 bases each). Trimming took off 3 bases at V and 0 bases at J, with 9 bases between the two ends. CDR1 and CDR2 (germline): MNHEY, SMNVEV (reference sequence). This CDR3 region has 14 residues. CDR3 nucleotide sequence: TGTGCCAGCAGTTTCCGGGACGGCTCCTACGAGCAGTACTTC. Translation gives CASSFRDGSYEQYF.

The CDR3 region has the DNA TGTGCCACCAGCAGCCGTAAGACTTGGATGATCGCTGAAGCTTTCTTT. Its protein product is CATSSRKTWMIAEAFF. The chain carries TRBV15 and TRBJ1-1; no clear D. Germline-derived CDR1 and CDR2 are LNHNV and YYDKDF (reference sequence). V lost 3 bases, J lost 6 bases, and 20 bases lay in between. This CDR3 contains 16 residues.

This clone appeared once. The rearrangement joins TRBV20-1 to TRBJ2-4; 7 positions agree with TRBD1. Per germline, CDR1 DFQATT and CDR2 SNEGSKA (reference sequence). The CDR3 is 11 amino acids. Trimming removed 5 bases from V and 9 bases from J; junction bases left unmatched: 4. The CDR3 is CSALPGGIQYF. The CDR3 nucleotides are TGCAGTGCTCTCCCAGGGGGCATTCAGTACTTC.

The chain joins TRBV11-2 to TRBJ2-1, with 11 positions matching TRBD2. From germline, CDR1 is SGHAT and CDR2 FQNNGV. V trimming: 8 bases; J trimming: 4 bases; junction bases outside the gene matches: 4. CDR3 length equals 14 residues. CDR3 amino acids: CASALAGGYNEQFF. CDR3 DNA sequence: TGTGCCAGCGCCTTAGCGGGGGGGTACAATGAGCAGTTCTTC.

The chain employs TRBV11-2 and TRBJ2-5, with D hard to call. V was cut by 2 bases and J by 7 bases, with 14 bases left in between. The CDR3 is 14 residues long. Germline V CDR1 and CDR2: SGHAT, FQNNGV. In nucleotides, the CDR3 is TGTGCCAGCAGCTTACTCCTTGGTGGTGGGACCCAGTACTTC. Its translation: CASSLLLGGGTQYF.

The chain links TRBV7-7 to TRBJ2-1; 9 nucleotides line up with TRBD1. Germline CDR1 SSHAT, CDR2 FNYEAQ (reference sequence). The CDR3 runs to 14 residues. The CDR3 DNA follows: TGTGTCACCGAGACGGGGACAGGGTCCAATGAGCAGTTCTTC. Translation: CVTETGTGSNEQFF. The complete variable domain, with remaining parts taken from reference TRBV7-7 and TRBJ2-1, reads GAGVSQSPRYKVTKRGQDVTLRCDPISSHATLYWYQQALGQGPEFLTYFNYEAQPDKSGLPSDRFSAERPEGSISTLTIQRTEQRDSAMYRCVTETGTGSNEQFFGPGTRLTVL.

This clone was seen just once. The chain combines TRBV2 with TRBJ1-3; D might be TRBD1 (6 bases). The CDR3 covers 16 residues. The germline V and J ends were trimmed by 3 bases and 0 bases, with 12 bases remaining between them. CDR1 is SNHLY, CDR2 FYNNEI, per germline. CDR3: CASSEGRGVSGNTIYF. As DNA, the CDR3 is TGTGCCAGCAGTGAGGGGAGGGGGGTCTCTGGAAACACCATATATTTT.

The chain is built from TRBV9 and TRBJ1-5; D gene uncertain. Germline V gene lookup returns CDR1 SGDLS and CDR2 YYNGEE. V was pared by 3 bases and J by 2 bases, with 12 bases between. The CDR3 length is 15 residues. The CDR3 DNA sequence: TGTGCCAGCAGCGCCGGAAGTCTTGGCAATCAGCCCCAGCATTTT. It is translated as CASSAGSLGNQPQHF.

The J gene is TRBJ2-3, the V gene TRBV10-3, with a weak D call TRBD2 (6 bases). The germline V gene encodes CDR1 ENHRY and CDR2 SYGVKD. V was trimmed by 0 bases and J by 0 bases, leaving 16 bases between them. The CDR3 extends over 18 amino acids. DNA for the CDR3: TGTGCCATCAGTGAGTCGCTGGGGGGTTGGCCTAGCACAGATACGCAGTATTTT. It encodes CAISESLGGWPSTDTQYF.

This clone was observed a few times. The chain combines TRBV5-4 with TRBJ1-3, with 8 bases fitting TRBD1. This CDR3 region has 16 residues. Germline trimming cut 3 bases from V and 0 bases from J; bases unmatched to any gene: 5. Germline V gene lookup returns CDR1 SGHNT and CDR2 YYREEE (reference sequence). CDR3 DNA sequence: TGTGCCAGCAGCTGGGGAACAGGGGGCTCTGGAAACACCATATATTTT. Protein product: CASSWGTGGSGNTIYF.

The chain employs TRBV7-2 and TRBJ1-2; no clear D. Germline loops: CDR1 SGHTA, CDR2 FQGNSA. The CDR3 totals 14 residues. The V gene lost 1 base and the J gene lost 2 bases, with 8 bases spanning the gap. This CDR3 is CASSLDVRNYGYTF. CDR3 DNA: TGTGCCAGCAGCTTAGACGTCCGGAACTATGGCTACACCTTC.